This T cell receptor (beta chain) is drawn from a study of CD8+ T cells in alopecia areata. Whole-study context: It was oral tofacitinib, at 5 to 10 mg twice daily, that treated patients received.

TCR sequencing used cDNA made by reverse transcription of extracted RNA. Some clones are missing from TCRdb's copy, which holds only in-frame ones; the method was immunoSEQ multiplex PCR. Found here are hundreds of thousands of clones, over 45% of them singletons; the top ten hold 0.75% to 0.95%. This clone came up many times. The sample's treatment: oral pan-JAK inhibitor, 5-10 mg twice daily. Sample: CD4+ T cells sorted from blood, taken at week 52, from a patient treated with tofacitinib. This TCR came from a human donor with alopecia areata.

The CDR3 DNA follows: TGTGCCTGGAGTTGGGCTAGCGGATTGTACAATGAGCAGTTCTTC. Its protein product is CAWSWASGLYNEQFF. J is TRBJ2-1 and V is TRBV30; TRBD2 agrees at 7 bases. This CDR3 is built from 15 residues. The germline CDR1 and CDR2 sequences are GTSNPN and SVGIG (reference sequence). With V trimmed by 2 bases and J by 4 bases, 8 bases remained unmatched. Complete variable domain (other parts from reference TRBV30 and TRBJ2-1): SQTIHQWPATLVQPVGSPLSLECTVEGTSNPNLYWYRQAAGRGLQLLFYSVGIGQISSEVPQNLSASRPQDRQFILSSKKLLLSDSGFYLCAWSWASGLYNEQFFGPGTRLTVL.